This T cell receptor (beta chain) is drawn from a study of T cells in Graves' hyperthyroidism and ophthalmopathy. Overall study: Once the initial diagnosis was made, peripheral blood was obtained before any treatment. Study results and caveats: In validation, the model predicted ophthalmopathy. These predictions came a median roughly 7.1 months before onset.

Regions amplified from RNA transcripts were the TCR beta CDR3 regions. RT-PCR in the first round (using the HTBI primer set) targeted the TCR CDR3. One entry per CDR3 protein, called by TCRdb with MiXCR from the multiplex PCR reads. The data contain fewer than 650,000 distinct CDR3 sequences, 13% to 15% of them singletons. For this clonotype: No antigen is known for it.

Germline CDR1 and CDR2: SNHLY and FYNNEI. The CDR3 length is 15 residues. The trim removed 6 bases at V and 2 bases at J, leaving 6 bases unmatched. The source is a woman between 18 and 30 years old with Graves' ophthalmopathy. This rearrangement joins TRBV2 to TRBJ2-1, with 8 bases identical to TRBD2. The sample was blood. The CDR3 loop reads CASSPTSETYNEQFF. CDR3 DNA sequence: TGTGCCAGCAGCCCGACTAGCGAGACCTACAATGAGCAGTTCTTC.